A selection of T cell receptor beta chains follows, all from one sample in a study of beta chain features in type 1 diabetes. Assay used: immunoSEQ multiplex PCR; TCRdb lists only in-frame clones, some missing. The sample lists about 40,000 clones; around 48% were seen once. Input material: central memory CD4+ T cells from blood. Every receptor here comes from a young woman in good health. The CDR3 runs from the conserved cysteine through the conserved F or W. D genes are given only for firm matches. Size values are once, few and many counts, or a class for expanded clones, and some rows have none.

TRBD1	TRBV19	TRBJ1-1	-	CASSSLGTGNTEAFF	TGTGCCAGTAGTAGTCTGGGGACAGGTAACACTGAAGCTTTCTTT
TRBD2	TRBV6-1	TRBJ2-1	-	CASDIKAGVPQFF	TGTGCCAGCGACATAAAAGCGGGAGTCCCTCAGTTCTTC
-	TRBV5-1	TRBJ2-1	few	CASSPSGGLREQFF	TGCGCCAGCAGCCCTTCAGGGGGGCTTCGGGAGCAGTTCTTC
-	TRBV6-1	TRBJ1-5	-	CASSARQEYSNQPQHF	TGTGCCAGCAGTGCTAGACAGGAGTATAGCAATCAGCCCCAGCATTTT
TRBD2	TRBV5-4	TRBJ2-5	-	CASSAGSSGSRQTQYF	TGTGCCAGCAGCGCAGGCTCTAGCGGGAGTCGACAGACCCAGTACTTC
TRBD1	TRBV7-9	TRBJ1-1	-	CASSFGQGLAEAFF	TGTGCCAGCAGCTTTGGACAGGGGCTGGCTGAAGCTTTCTTT
TRBD1	TRBV7-6	TRBJ2-1	-	CASSSGQGSYNEQFF	TGTGCCAGCAGCTCCGGACAGGGGTCCTACAATGAGCAGTTCTTC
-	TRBV21-1	TRBJ1-2	-	CASSERSRAYGYTF	TGTGCCAGCAGTGAAAGGTCCAGGGCATACGGCTACACCTTC
TRBD1	TRBV30	TRBJ2-2	once	CASGQGTGGRVGELFF	TGTGCCTCGGGACAGGGGACTGGCGGGCGGGTCGGGGAGCTGTTTTTT
-	TRBV5-6	TRBJ1-3	-	CASTLAGFSGNTIYF	TGTGCCAGCACCCTGGCGGGGTTCTCTGGAAACACCATATATTTT
TRBD1	TRBV19	TRBJ1-2	-	CASHRGNGYTF	TGTGCCAGCCACAGGGGAAATGGCTACACCTTC
TRBD1	TRBV6-5	TRBJ1-1	few	CASSYGRQGAEAFF	TGTGCCAGCAGTTACGGGAGACAGGGGGCCGAAGCTTTCTTT
-	TRBV11-2	TRBJ2-3	-	CASSLLKDTQYF	TGTGCCAGCAGCTTGCTAAAAGATACGCAGTATTTT
-	TRBV5-5	TRBJ1-2	-	CASSLERAGEGYTF	TGTGCCAGCAGCTTGGAAAGAGCAGGGGAAGGCTACACCTTC
TRBD2	TRBV5-4	TRBJ2-7	few	CASSSRTSGVYEQYF	TGTGCCAGCAGCTCGCGGACTAGCGGAGTTTACGAGCAGTACTTC
-	TRBV5-6	TRBJ1-2	few	CASSPTGNYGYTF	TGTGCCAGCAGCCCAACGGGAAACTATGGCTACACCTTC
TRBD1	TRBV28	TRBJ1-4	-	CASSLLSRGEKLFF	TGTGCCAGCAGTTTATTGAGCAGGGGGGAAAAACTGTTTTTT
TRBD1	TRBV5-4	TRBJ2-1	-	CASRAGDRGINEQFF	TGTGCCAGCAGAGCAGGGGACAGGGGGATCAATGAGCAGTTCTTC
-	TRBV7-9	TRBJ2-7	medium-sized	CASSLLNSAVYEQYF	TGTGCCAGCAGCTTGTTGAACTCAGCGGTATACGAGCAGTACTTC
TRBD2	TRBV11-2	TRBJ2-7	-	CASSLGEGLEQYF	TGTGCCAGCAGCCTTGGGGAGGGGCTCGAGCAGTACTTC
-	TRBV20-1	TRBJ2-5	-	CSARPEETQYF	TGCAGTGCTAGACCTGAAGAGACCCAGTACTTC
-	TRBV7-2	TRBJ2-1	few	CASSLATGAGVNEQFF	TGTGCCAGCAGCTTAGCGACCGGAGCCGGAGTCAATGAGCAGTTCTTC
-	TRBV7-9	TRBJ1-1	-	CASSLPAGVGTEAFF	TGTGCCAGCAGCCTGCCCGCAGGGGTGGGCACTGAAGCTTTCTTT
TRBD2	TRBV6-1	TRBJ2-7	-	CASNAASGAHEQYF	TGTGCCAGCAATGCGGCTAGCGGTGCCCACGAGCAGTACTTC
TRBD1	TRBV11-2	TRBJ1-1	-	CASSSDRGRGSEAFF	TGTGCCAGCAGCTCTGACAGGGGGCGGGGGTCTGAAGCTTTCTTT
-	TRBV7-9	TRBJ2-7	-	CASSGRTEPWEQYF	TGTGCCAGCAGCGGTAGGACAGAGCCCTGGGAGCAGTACTTC
TRBD2	TRBV28	TRBJ2-1	-	CASTRGGAVWNEQFF	TGTGCCAGTACTCGGGGGGGGGCGGTATGGAATGAGCAGTTCTTC
-	TRBV5-5	TRBJ2-3	-	CASSLGLGGRTVADTQYF	TGTGCCAGCAGCTTGGGTCTAGGGGGACGGACGGTAGCAGATACGCAGTATTTT
TRBD2	TRBV4-1	TRBJ2-3	-	CASSQPGSGGGDTQYF	TGCGCCAGCAGCCAACCCGGTTCCGGGGGGGGAGATACGCAGTATTTT
TRBD2	TRBV2	TRBJ2-5	-	CASSGLVKETQYF	TGTGCCAGCAGCGGACTAGTTAAAGAGACCCAGTACTTC
-	TRBV30	TRBJ1-6	few	CAWTTSQGGNSPLHF	TGTGCCTGGACTACGAGCCAGGGAGGAAATTCACCCCTCCACTTT
-	TRBV2	TRBJ1-5	few	CASSEQVNSNQPQHF	TGTGCCAGCAGTGAACAGGTGAATAGCAATCAGCCCCAGCATTTT
-	TRBV5-1	TRBJ1-2	few	CASSLEDNSRGYTF	TGCGCCAGCAGCTTGGAGGACAACTCCCGTGGCTACACCTTC
-	TRBV29-1	TRBJ1-2	-	CSVGGGGNYGYTF	TGCAGCGTGGGGGGAGGGGGGAACTATGGCTACACCTTC
TRBD2	TRBV5-1	TRBJ2-5	-	CASSPGLAGVLETQYF	TGCGCCAGCAGCCCAGGACTAGCGGGAGTCTTAGAGACCCAGTACTTC
-	TRBV5-1	TRBJ1-2	-	CASSDPGYGYGYTF	TGCGCCAGCAGCGACCCGGGGTATGGCTATGGCTACACCTTC
TRBD2	TRBV15	TRBJ2-3	-	CATSRISLVASGSTDTQYF	TGCGCCACCAGCAGAATATCTCTTGTCGCTAGCGGGAGCACAGATACGCAGTATTTT
-	TRBV7-2	TRBJ2-3	few	CASSFKGGASTDTQYF	TGTGCCAGCAGCTTTAAGGGGGGGGCTAGCACAGATACGCAGTATTTT
-	TRBV30	TRBJ1-1	-	CAWSVVGAGTEAFF	TGTGCCTGGAGTGTTGTGGGGGCAGGTACTGAAGCTTTCTTT
TRBD1	TRBV25-1	TRBJ2-1	few	CASSEQGARVGEQFF	TGTGCCAGCAGTGAACAGGGGGCGCGGGTTGGTGAGCAGTTCTTC
-	TRBV5-1	TRBJ2-3	few	CASSFDHGADTQYF	TGCGCCAGCAGCTTCGACCATGGGGCTGATACGCAGTATTTT
-	TRBV7-9	TRBJ2-4	-	CASSLGTLAKNIQYF	TGTGCCAGCAGCTTAGGAACTCTAGCCAAAAACATTCAGTACTTC
TRBD2	TRBV5-4	TRBJ2-3	-	CASSLPGRGGDTQYF	TGTGCCAGCAGCTTGCCCGGGAGGGGGGGGGATACGCAGTATTTT
-	TRBV2	TRBJ1-2	few	CASSKEYLGSFF	TGTGCCAGCAGCAAAGAGTATCTGGGGAGCTTCTTC
-	TRBV5-6	TRBJ1-2	-	CASSAGTNYGYTF	TGTGCCAGCAGCGCCGGGACTAACTATGGCTACACCTTC
TRBD2	TRBV5-5	TRBJ2-3	medium-sized	CASSDGGDTQYF	TGTGCCAGCAGCGACGGGGGGGATACGCAGTATTTT
TRBD1	TRBV30	TRBJ1-3	few	CASDRAHSGNTIYF	TGTGCCTCGGACAGGGCCCACTCTGGAAACACCATATATTTT